Presented here are 25 T cell receptor beta chains from one specimen sequenced in a study of blood T cell repertoires in COVID-19. Sequenced by immunoSEQ multiplex PCR; TCRdb stores in-frame clones only, minus some. The profile shows around 140,000 clones, 75% to 90% of them singletons. Input material: PBMCs or T cells enriched from blood (not recorded which). The source is a man aged 50-59 years who had recovered from COVID-19.

The rearrangement uses TRBV3-1 (or the pseudogene TRBV3-2) and TRBJ2-5; possibly TRBD1 for D (5 bases). V lost 7 bases and J lost 5, with 8 bases in between. Germline CDR1 is LGHDT and CDR2 is YNNKEL (reference sequence). The CDR3 has 11 amino acids. The CDR3 DNA is TGTGCCAGCACCAAGGGGGAGACCCAGTACTTC. Protein sequence: CASTKGETQYF.

The gene calls are TRBV21-1 and TRBJ2-1; the table's D gene call, TRBD2, was not cross checked with the DNA. TRBV21-1 is given as a pseudogene. The length of the CDR3 is 14 residues. CDR3 coding DNA: TGTGCCAGCAGCAGGAGTAGGTCCTACAATGAGCAGTTCTTC. Translating gives CASSRSRSYNEQFF.

The chain carries TRBV28 and TRBJ1-5, with D possibly matching TRBD1 (5 bases). Trimming cost V 4 bases and J 6 bases, with 7 bases left between them. There are 12 residues in the CDR3. Germline V CDR1 and CDR2: MDHEN, SYDVKM. The CDR3 region is CASSWGAQPQHF. The CDR3 nucleotides read TGTGCCAGCAGTTGGGGCGCTCAGCCCCAGCATTTT.

This chain uses TRBV7-8 with TRBJ1-5; D is perhaps TRBD1 (6 bases). The CDR3 is 16 residues long. Germline lookup yields CDR1 SGHVS and CDR2 FQNEAQ. V gave up 5 bases and J gave up 7 bases, with 21 bases separating them. The chain's CDR3 is CASSQGQGVLEQPQHF. The CDR3 bases are TGTGCCAGCAGCCAGGGACAAGGGGTCTTGGAGCAGCCCCAGCATTTT.

Here the CDR3 DNA reads TGTGCCAGCAGTTCAGGGACTCGCCCTAGCCCCAATGAGCAGTTCTTC. Translation gives CASSSGTRPSPNEQFF. The chain has TRBV6-5 and TRBJ2-1, with a weak D call TRBD2 (6 bases). This CDR3 contains 16 residues. The V gene's germline CDR1 is MNHEY and CDR2 SVGAGI. Deletions cut 4 bases from V and 6 bases from J, with 19 bases between.

The rearrangement joins TRBV7-2 to TRBJ1-1; D remains unclear. CDR3 size: 14 residues. Germline V gene sequence: CDR1 SGHTA, CDR2 FQGNSA. Trimming pared 4 bases from V and 1 base from J, leaving 10 bases between. CDR3 sequence reads: CASSSPSGNTEAFF. The CDR3 DNA is TGTGCCAGCAGCTCCCCGAGCGGGAACACTGAAGCTTTCTTT.

This clone was seen only a few times. The gene calls are TRBV12-3 or TRBV12-4 and TRBJ2-2; 8 bases match TRBD2. The CDR3 length is 13 residues. J gave up 6 bases and V 5 bases, and 2 bases lay outside the gene matches. Here the CDR3 DNA reads TGTGCCAGCAGTAGGACTAGCCCCGGGGAGCTGTTTTTT. It encodes CASSRTSPGELFF.

CDR3 nucleotides: TGTGCCAGCAGCCGCAGCGGTAGCTCCTACAATGAGCAGTTCTTC. Residues: CASSRSGSSYNEQFF. The chain employs TRBV3-1 (or the pseudogene TRBV3-2) and TRBJ2-1, with a tentative D call TRBD2 (5 bases). The CDR3 extends over 15 amino acids. V was pared by 4 bases and J by 0 bases, with 10 bases between. In germline, CDR1 is LGHDT, CDR2 YNNKEL (reference sequence).

The chain combines TRBV7-3 with TRBJ1-2; possible D gene TRBD1, 6 bases. From germline, CDR1 is SGHTA and CDR2 FQGTGA. The CDR3 sequence is 15 residues long. The V end lost 5 bases, the J end lost 4 bases, and 17 bases lay between the germline ends. The CDR3 DNA sequence: TGTGCCAGCAGCCCAGACGGGGGGGCCGGCTATGGCTACACCTTC. Translation gives CASSPDGGAGYGYTF.

The CDR3 bases are TGTGCCAGCAGCTTAACTCAGGGGATGAACACTGAAGCTTTCTTT. Translated, it gives CASSLTQGMNTEAFF. This chain connects TRBV7-2 to TRBJ1-1, with D possibly being TRBD1 (6 bases). The CDR3 consists of 15 residues. V lost 2 bases and J lost 0, with 10 bases in between. Germline lookup yields CDR1 SGHTA and CDR2 FQGNSA.

The count of this clone is one. The rearrangement uses TRBV7-2 and TRBJ1-1; D unresolved. V shed 1 base and J shed 4 bases, with 7 bases lying between them. The CDR3 length is 13 residues. Germline V lookup: CDR1 SGHTA, CDR2 FQGNSA. The CDR3: CASSLGETTEAFF. For the CDR3, the DNA is TGTGCCAGCAGCTTAGGGGAGACCACTGAAGCTTTCTTT.

This clone occurred once. The rearrangement links TRBV18 to TRBJ2-4, with a weak D call TRBD1 (5 bases). V gave up 3 bases and J gave up 7 bases, with 13 bases separating them. CDR1 and CDR2 (germline): KGHSH, LQKENI. CDR3 length equals 14 residues. CDR3 in DNA: TGTGCCAGCTCACCTCCTCGACAGCTCAACATTCAGTACTTC. Translating gives CASSPPRQLNIQYF.

The rearrangement links TRBV3-1 (or the pseudogene TRBV3-2) to TRBJ1-1, with TRBD1 matching 7 bases. V gave up 5 bases and J gave up 5 bases; unmatched junction bases: 5. CDR1 and CDR2 (germline): LGHDT, YNNKEL (reference sequence). The CDR3 is 13 residues long. CDR3: CASSEGARTEAFF. The CDR3 nucleotides read TGTGCCAGCAGCGAGGGGGCGCGGACTGAAGCTTTCTTT.

This clone was counted a single time. The J gene is TRBJ2-3, the V gene TRBV11-2; TRBD2 agrees at 12 bases. Per germline, CDR1 SGHAT and CDR2 FQNNGV. CDR3 length equals 19 residues. The V and J ends lost 4 bases and 1 base, in that order; junction bases with no gene match: 12. CDR3 sequence reads: CASSSPGLAGRGGTDTQYF. CDR3 nucleotides: TGTGCCAGCAGCTCCCCCGGACTAGCGGGAAGGGGGGGCACAGATACGCAGTATTTT.

A note on this clone: In the same sample, other DNA sequences code for this CDR3. The gene calls are TRBV5-1 and TRBJ2-2, with 9 bases lining up with TRBD1. The V segment lost 2 bases and the J segment 5 bases; nucleotides outside the gene matches: 1. CDR1 and CDR2 from the germline V gene are SGHRS and YFSETQ. The CDR3 length is 14 residues. This chain's CDR3 is CASSLQGATGELFF. DNA for the CDR3: TGCGCCAGCAGCTTACAGGGGGCAACCGGGGAGCTGTTTTTT.

The chain has TRBV5-1 and TRBJ2-7, with 9 bases that match TRBD1. Germline loops: CDR1 SGHRS, CDR2 YFSETQ. V shed 4 bases, J shed 1 base, and the junction held 3 bases outside the gene matches. The CDR3 loop spans 14 amino acids. The CDR3: CASSGGQGSYEQYF. The DNA of the CDR3 is TGCGCCAGCAGCGGGGGACAGGGTTCCTACGAGCAGTACTTC.

This rearrangement joins TRBV18 to TRBJ2-1; maybe TRBD1 (5 bases). The CDR3 covers 13 residues. Germline CDR1 reads KGHSH; CDR2 reads LQKENI. The V gene lost 5 bases and the J gene lost 9 bases, with 14 bases spanning the gap. DNA of the CDR3: TGTGCCAGCTCATCACAGGACAATAGTGAGCAGTTCTTC. It is translated as CASSSQDNSEQFF.

This clone was seen just once. The V gene is TRBV20-1, the J gene TRBJ2-2; possibly TRBD1 for D (6 bases). The CDR3 covers 15 residues. Per germline, CDR1 DFQATT and CDR2 SNEGSKA (reference sequence). V dropped 3 bases and J dropped 1 base, with 12 bases sitting between them. The CDR3 sequence: CSASRGGVNTGELFF. The CDR3, as DNA: TGCAGTGCTAGTAGAGGGGGTGTGAACACCGGGGAGCTGTTTTTT.

The V call is TRBV24-1, the J call TRBJ2-3, with TRBD2 matching 8 bases. CDR1 and CDR2 (germline): KGHDR, SFDVKD. V lost 3 bases, J lost 4 bases, and 14 bases stayed unmatched. This CDR3 comprises 18 residues. The CDR3 is CATSDPAGLAGLADTQYF. DNA of the CDR3: TGTGCCACCAGTGATCCTGCGGGGCTAGCGGGCCTGGCAGATACGCAGTATTTT.

J is TRBJ1-2 and V is TRBV7-2; D ambiguous. In germline, CDR1 is SGHTA, CDR2 FQGNSA. Deletions cut 1 base from V and 4 bases from J, with 10 bases between. This CDR3 region has 14 residues. The CDR3 DNA sequence: TGTGCCAGCAGCTTAGTACAGTTGGGCTATGGCTACACCTTC. As protein: CASSLVQLGYGYTF.

This rearrangement joins TRBV28 to TRBJ1-2; TRBD1 aligns across 8 bases. In germline, CDR1 is MDHEN, CDR2 SYDVKM. The trim removed 7 bases at V and 0 bases at J, leaving 7 bases unmatched. The length of the CDR3 is 15 residues. CDR3 DNA: TGTGCCAGCAACGCAGGGACAGGACCTAACTATGGCTACACCTTC. Encoded protein: CASNAGTGPNYGYTF.

The rearrangement joins TRBV28 to TRBJ2-2; 7 bases agree with TRBD2. Unmatched junction bases numbered 5, after V lost 6 bases and J lost 1 base. In germline, CDR1 is MDHEN, CDR2 SYDVKM. The CDR3 is made up of 15 amino acids. The CDR3 sequence: CASRSGGENTGELFF. CDR3 nucleotides: TGTGCCAGCAGATCTGGGGGGGAGAACACCGGGGAGCTGTTTTTT. The whole variable domain, filled in from reference TRBV28 and TRBJ2-2, reads DVKVTQSSRYLVKRTGEKVFLECVQDMDHENMFWYRQDPGLGLRLIYFSYDVKMKEKGDIPEGYSVSREKKERFSLILESASTNQTSMYLCASRSGGENTGELFFGEGSRLTVL.

This clone appeared a single time. This chain links TRBV25-1 with TRBJ2-5; 7 nucleotides match TRBD2. This CDR3 is built from 15 residues. With V trimmed by 4 bases and J by 5 bases, 10 bases remained unmatched. Germline lookup yields CDR1 MGHDK and CDR2 SYGVNS. In nucleotides, the CDR3 is TGTGCCAGCAGTGCCCAGGGCGGGGGTACGGAGACCCAGTACTTC. Translating it yields CASSAQGGGTETQYF.

The chain carries TRBV6-5 and TRBJ1-2; TRBD1 agrees at 7 bases. Germline V lookup: CDR1 MNHEY, CDR2 SVGAGI. Germline trimming cut 6 bases from V and 7 bases from J; bases unmatched to any gene: 11. CDR3 length equals 14 residues. The CDR3 DNA reads TGTGCCAGCAGCCGACGACAGGGCTCGGGTGGCTACACCTTC. This gives the protein CASSRRQGSGGYTF.

The chain combines TRBV28 with TRBJ2-5, with TRBD1 matching 8 bases. The germline CDR1 and CDR2 sequences are MDHEN and SYDVKM. The junction had 9 bases not matched to a gene; V was cut back by 5 bases and J by 4 bases. The CDR3 sequence is 15 residues long. CDR3 sequence: CASSPARGRGETQYF. The CDR3 nucleotides read TGTGCCAGCAGTCCAGCCAGGGGGCGAGGAGAGACCCAGTACTTC. Full variable domain (missing parts from reference TRBV28 and TRBJ2-5): DVKVTQSSRYLVKRTGEKVFLECVQDMDHENMFWYRQDPGLGLRLIYFSYDVKMKEKGDIPEGYSVSREKKERFSLILESASTNQTSMYLCASSPARGRGETQYFGPGTRLLVL.